These 20 T cell receptor beta chains were all obtained from the same sample, sequenced in a study of blood T cell repertoires in COVID-19. Sequencing used immunoSEQ multiplex PCR; TCRdb keeps in-frame clones, though not all of them. The data hold under 400,000 clones, with approximately 90% observed a single time. The sample was peripheral blood. The receptors derive from a woman aged 55-70 years with COVID-19, enrolled during active disease.

The rearrangement links TRBV19 to TRBJ1-5; D may be TRBD1 (6 bases). There are 17 residues in the CDR3. V was pared by 4 bases and J by 1 base, with 17 bases between. The V gene's germline CDR1 is LNHDA and CDR2 SQIVND (reference sequence). CDR3 region: CASSTRPDGTSNQPQHF. The CDR3 DNA is TGTGCCAGTAGTACACGCCCCGACGGGACAAGCAATCAGCCCCAGCATTTT.

CDR3 sequence: CAWSPESGTEAFF. The CDR3 nucleotides are TGTGCCTGGTCTCCGGAGTCCGGGACTGAAGCTTTCTTT. The rearrangement uses TRBV30 and TRBJ1-1; no reliable D call. CDR3 size: 13 residues. V was cut by 5 bases and J by 5 bases, with 15 bases left in between. Germline V gene data show CDR1 as GTSNPN and CDR2 as SVGIG (reference sequence).

The chain links TRBV6-5 to TRBJ1-1, with 8 nucleotides matching TRBD1. J lost 2 bases, V lost 10 bases, and 9 bases had no gene match. The CDR3 covers 14 residues. Per the germline V gene, CDR1 is MNHEY and CDR2 is SVGAGI. The CDR3 here is CATSDRGENTEAFF. DNA for the CDR3: TGTGCCACCAGCGACAGGGGCGAAAACACTGAAGCTTTCTTT.

V gene TRBV5-1 combines with J gene TRBJ2-7, with 11 nucleotides matching TRBD2. Germline CDR1 reads SGHRS; CDR2 reads YFSETQ. This CDR3 region has 16 residues. Losses at the gene ends were 1 base for V and 2 bases for J; bases not matched to a gene: 5. The CDR3 nucleotides read TGCGCCAGCAGCTTGTCCCTAGCGGGGGGTACCTACGAGCAGTACTTC. Its translation: CASSLSLAGGTYEQYF. Filled out from reference TRBV5-1 and TRBJ2-7, the complete variable domain reads KAGVTQTPRYLIKTRGQQVTLSCSPISGHRSVSWYQQTPGQGLQFLFEYFSETQRNKGNFPGRFSGRQFSNSRSEMNVSTLELGDSALYLCASSLSLAGGTYEQYFGPGTRLTVT.

The chain combines TRBV5-1 with TRBJ2-5; D is perhaps TRBD1 (5 bases). CDR1 is SGHRS, CDR2 YFSETQ, per germline. The CDR3 runs to 13 residues. Trimming took off 2 bases at V and 3 bases at J, with 8 bases between the two ends. Here the CDR3 reads CASSFQGKETQYF. The CDR3, as DNA: TGCGCCAGCAGCTTTCAGGGAAAAGAGACCCAGTACTTC.

This chain joins TRBV6-5 and TRBJ2-5; tentatively, D is TRBD1 (5 bases). The germline V and J ends were trimmed by 6 bases and 1 base, with 15 bases remaining between them. CDR1 MNHEY and CDR2 SVGAGI come from the germline V gene. The CDR3 contains 15 residues. DNA for the CDR3: TGTGCCAGCAGGCAACAGGAGTTGCGCCAAGAGACCCAGTACTTC. Protein product: CASRQQELRQETQYF.

This chain connects TRBV7-2 to TRBJ1-3, with a weak D call TRBD1 (6 bases). Trimming cost V 8 bases and J 0 bases, with 14 bases left between them. The germline CDR1 and CDR2 sequences are SGHTA and FQGNSA. This CDR3 is built from 15 residues. The DNA for the CDR3 is TGTGCCAGCTCCCGACAGGCCTACTCTGGAAACACCATATATTTT. Translated: CASSRQAYSGNTIYF.

This chain links TRBV15 with TRBJ1-4; 7 positions match TRBD1. CDR3 length: 16 amino acids. Germline trimming cut 5 bases from V and 6 bases from J; bases unmatched to any gene: 12. Germline values: CDR1 LNHNV, CDR2 YYDKDF (reference sequence). CDR3 nucleotide sequence: TGTGCCACCAGCGGAGTTGCCAGGGGGGCAGATGAAAAACTGTTTTTT. It encodes CATSGVARGADEKLFF. Combining the CDR3 with reference TRBV15 and TRBJ1-4 gives the whole variable domain DAMVIQNPRYQVTQFGKPVTLSCSQTLNHNVMYWYQQKSSQAPKLLFHYYDKDFNNEADTPDNFQSRRPNTSFCFLDIRSPGLGDTAMYLCATSGVARGADEKLFFGSGTQLSVL.

The chain uses TRBV6-4 and TRBJ1-3, with unresolved D. Trimming took off 4 bases at V and 4 bases at J, with 8 bases between the two ends. The CDR3 totals 13 residues. Germline-derived CDR1 and CDR2 are MRHNA and SNTAGT. In nucleotides, the CDR3 is TGTGCCAGCAGTGTGGGCGTGGGAAACACCATATATTTT. It codes for CASSVGVGNTIYF.

V and J are TRBV6-2 or TRBV6-3 and TRBJ1-1; D is unclear. V lost 0 bases, J lost 0 bases, and 8 bases lay in between. Germline V gene sequence: CDR1 MNHEY, CDR2 SVGEGT. This CDR3 has 15 amino acids. The DNA of the CDR3 is TGTGCCAGCAGTTACTCGAGGGCGGTGAACACTGAAGCTTTCTTT. Residues: CASSYSRAVNTEAFF.

The CDR3 DNA sequence: TGTGCCTGGAGTGCCGACAGGGAGGAAAAACTGTTTTTT. The encoded protein is CAWSADREEKLFF. This chain uses TRBV30 with TRBJ1-4; TRBD1 matches 7 bases. The germline V gene has CDR1 GTSNPN and CDR2 SVGIG (reference sequence). There are 13 residues in the CDR3. The V gene end was trimmed by 1 base and the J gene end by 8 bases; junction bases not matched to a gene: 4.

The chain carries TRBV4-2 and TRBJ2-7; 9 positions match TRBD1. After removal of 1 base from V and 5 bases from J, the junction contained 9 bases not matched to a gene. The germline V gene has CDR1 LGHNA and CDR2 YNFKEQ. The CDR3 totals 16 residues. The CDR3 DNA sequence: TGTGCCAGCAGCCAAGCCCCGGGACAGGGCATTAACGAGCAGTACTTC. Translating it yields CASSQAPGQGINEQYF.

The gene calls are TRBV18 and TRBJ2-7, with a possible D match to TRBD2 (6 bases). The CDR3 spans 15 residues. CDR1 KGHSH and CDR2 LQKENI come from the germline V gene. V was clipped by 3 bases and J by 2 bases, with 14 bases between them. The CDR3, as DNA: TGTGCCAGCTCACCGGCTGGGGGGTCAGCCTACGAGCAGTACTTC. It yields the protein CASSPAGGSAYEQYF.

The chain is built from TRBV11-2 and TRBJ1-2; a weak D match, TRBD1 (6 bases). Germline V gene sequence: CDR1 SGHAT, CDR2 FQNNGV. Trimming removed 5 bases from V and 4 bases from J, with 20 bases in between. The CDR3 totals 16 residues. This CDR3 is CASSPGRDKGGYGYTF. DNA for the CDR3: TGTGCCAGCAGCCCCGGCCGGGACAAAGGCGGCTATGGCTACACCTTC.

The chain is built from TRBV7-2 and TRBJ2-4; 7 nucleotides agree with TRBD1. The germline V gene has CDR1 SGHTA and CDR2 FQGNSA. This CDR3 contains 16 residues. V lost 4 bases, J lost 0 bases, and 6 bases stayed unmatched. The CDR3 nucleotides are TGTGCCAGCAGCTCTACGGGACAGTCAGCCAAAAACATTCAGTACTTC. Translated: CASSSTGQSAKNIQYF.

The J gene is TRBJ1-5, the V gene TRBV24-1; 12 positions match TRBD1. The V and J ends lost 4 bases and 0 bases, in that order; junction bases with no gene match: 6. This CDR3 has 18 amino acids. Germline V CDR1 and CDR2: KGHDR, SFDVKD. CDR3 in amino acids: CATSDSWGQGASNQPQHF. Here the CDR3 DNA reads TGTGCCACCAGTGACTCCTGGGGACAGGGGGCTAGCAATCAGCCCCAGCATTTT.

The rearrangement uses TRBV29-1 and TRBJ2-5, with D tentatively TRBD1 (6 bases). Germline V gene sequence: CDR1 SQVTM, CDR2 ANQGSEA. The length of the CDR3 is 17 residues. Trimming took off 4 bases at V and 1 base at J, with 22 bases between the two ends. The chain's CDR3 is CSVVGGRAARVQETQYF. The CDR3 DNA reads TGCAGCGTTGTAGGGGGTAGGGCAGCCCGCGTCCAAGAGACCCAGTACTTC. Variable domain in full (rest from reference TRBV29-1 and TRBJ2-5): SAVISQKPSRDICQRGTSLTIQCQVDSQVTMMFWYRQQPGQSLTLIATANQGSEATYESGFVIDKFPISRPNLTFSTLTVSNMSPEDSSIYLCSVVGGRAARVQETQYFGPGTRLLVL.

The V and J genes are TRBV5-1 and TRBJ1-1; TRBD1 aligns across 9 bases. Germline CDR1 SGHRS, CDR2 YFSETQ. The CDR3 has 14 residues. Trimming cost V 4 bases and J 3 bases; bases outside gene matches: 4. The CDR3 bases are TGCGCCAGCAGCGGGGACAGGGTTCACACTGAAGCTTTCTTT. It encodes CASSGDRVHTEAFF.

The V gene is TRBV14, the J gene TRBJ1-1; perhaps TRBD1 as D (5 bases). The germline V gene encodes CDR1 SGHDN and CDR2 FVKESK. The CDR3 consists of 14 residues. The V and J ends lost 4 bases and 0 bases respectively, with 9 bases between them. The CDR3 protein is CASSPQALNTEAFF. In DNA, the CDR3 is TGTGCCAGCAGCCCACAGGCTCTGAACACTGAAGCTTTCTTT.

The chain has TRBV9 and TRBJ1-6; no clear D gene. V was clipped by 0 bases and J by 5 bases, with 6 bases between them. Germline V gene sequence: CDR1 SGDLS, CDR2 YYNGEE. The CDR3 contains 14 residues. The CDR3 region is CASSVELDNSPLHF. The CDR3 DNA sequence: TGTGCCAGCAGCGTAGAGCTGGATAATTCACCCCTCCACTTT.